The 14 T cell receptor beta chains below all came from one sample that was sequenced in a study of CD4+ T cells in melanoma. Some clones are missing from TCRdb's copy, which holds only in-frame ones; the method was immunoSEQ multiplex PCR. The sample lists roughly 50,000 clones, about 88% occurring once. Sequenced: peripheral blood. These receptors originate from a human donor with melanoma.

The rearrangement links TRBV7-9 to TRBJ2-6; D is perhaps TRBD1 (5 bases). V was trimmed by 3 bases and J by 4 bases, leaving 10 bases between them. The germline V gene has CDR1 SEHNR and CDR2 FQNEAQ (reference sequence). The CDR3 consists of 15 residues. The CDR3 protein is CASSLTNRGANVLTF. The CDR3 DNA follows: TGTGCCAGCAGCTTGACCAACAGGGGGGCCAACGTCCTGACTTTC.

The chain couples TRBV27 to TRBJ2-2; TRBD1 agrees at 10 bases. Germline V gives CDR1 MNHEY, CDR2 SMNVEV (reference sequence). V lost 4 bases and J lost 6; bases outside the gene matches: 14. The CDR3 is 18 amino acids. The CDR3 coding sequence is TGTGCCAGCAGTTCAACCGGGACAGGGGAGTTGGCCGCCGGGGAGCTGTTTTTT. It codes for CASSSTGTGELAAGELFF.

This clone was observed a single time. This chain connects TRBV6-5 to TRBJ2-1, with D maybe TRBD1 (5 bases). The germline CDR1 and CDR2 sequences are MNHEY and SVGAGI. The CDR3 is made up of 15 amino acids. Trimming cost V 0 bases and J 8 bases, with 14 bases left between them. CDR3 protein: CASSYSGQGNHEQFF. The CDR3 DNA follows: TGTGCCAGCAGTTACTCCGGGCAGGGCAACCATGAGCAGTTCTTC.

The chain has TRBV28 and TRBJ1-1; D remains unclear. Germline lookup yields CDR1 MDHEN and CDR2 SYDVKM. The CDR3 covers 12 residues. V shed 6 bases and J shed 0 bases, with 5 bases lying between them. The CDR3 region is CASSSVNTEAFF. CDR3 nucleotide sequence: TGTGCCAGCAGCTCAGTGAACACTGAAGCTTTCTTT. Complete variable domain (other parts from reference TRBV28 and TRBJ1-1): DVKVTQSSRYLVKRTGEKVFLECVQDMDHENMFWYRQDPGLGLRLIYFSYDVKMKEKGDIPEGYSVSREKKERFSLILESASTNQTSMYLCASSSVNTEAFFGQGTRLTVV.

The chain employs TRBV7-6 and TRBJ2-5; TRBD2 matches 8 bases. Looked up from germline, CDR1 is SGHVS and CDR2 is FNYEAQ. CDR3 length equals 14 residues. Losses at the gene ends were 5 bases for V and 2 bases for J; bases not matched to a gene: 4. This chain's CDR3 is CASSRGGPQETQYF. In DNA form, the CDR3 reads TGTGCCAGCAGCCGCGGGGGGCCACAAGAGACCCAGTACTTC.

CDR3 nucleotide sequence: TGTGCCACCAAGCGTGGGGCAGCGGGGGTTCTCTACAATGAGCAGTTCTTC. This gives the protein CATKRGAAGVLYNEQFF. J is TRBJ2-1 and V is TRBV7-9; 8 bases line up with TRBD2. Germline CDR1 SEHNR, CDR2 FQNEAQ (reference sequence). The length of the CDR3 is 17 residues. Trimming removed 10 bases from V and 3 bases from J; junction bases left unmatched: 17.

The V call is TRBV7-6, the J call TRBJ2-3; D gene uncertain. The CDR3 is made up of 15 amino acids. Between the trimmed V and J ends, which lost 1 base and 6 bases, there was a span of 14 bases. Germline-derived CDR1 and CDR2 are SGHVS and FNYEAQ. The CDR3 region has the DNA TGTGCCAGCAGCTTAGGATGGGCTATCTGGGATACGCAGTATTTT. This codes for CASSLGWAIWDTQYF.

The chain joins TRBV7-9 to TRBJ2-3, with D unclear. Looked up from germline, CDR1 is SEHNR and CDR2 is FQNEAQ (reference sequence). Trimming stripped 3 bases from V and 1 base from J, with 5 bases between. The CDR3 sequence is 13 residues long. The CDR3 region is CASSFLGTDTQYF. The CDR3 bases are TGTGCCAGCAGCTTCCTGGGCACAGATACGCAGTATTTT. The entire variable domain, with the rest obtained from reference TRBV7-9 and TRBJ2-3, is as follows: DTGVSQNPRHKITKRGQNVTFRCDPISEHNRLYWYRQTLGQGPEFLTYFQNEAQLEKSRLLSDRFSAERPKGSFSTLEIQRTEQGDSAMYLCASSFLGTDTQYFGPGTRLTVL.

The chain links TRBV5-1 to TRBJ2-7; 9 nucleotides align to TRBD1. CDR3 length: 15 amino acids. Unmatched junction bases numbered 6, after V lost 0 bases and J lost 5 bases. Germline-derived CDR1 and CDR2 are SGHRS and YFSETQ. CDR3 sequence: CASSLGGTGSNEQYF. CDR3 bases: TGCGCCAGCAGCTTGGGGGGGACAGGGTCGAACGAGCAGTACTTC.

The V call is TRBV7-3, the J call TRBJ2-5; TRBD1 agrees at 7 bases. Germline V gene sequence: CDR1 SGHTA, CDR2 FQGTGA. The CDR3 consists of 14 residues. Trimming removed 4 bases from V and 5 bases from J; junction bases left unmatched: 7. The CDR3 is CASSSLGQKETQYF. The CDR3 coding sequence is TGTGCCAGCAGCTCGTTGGGACAGAAGGAGACCCAGTACTTC.

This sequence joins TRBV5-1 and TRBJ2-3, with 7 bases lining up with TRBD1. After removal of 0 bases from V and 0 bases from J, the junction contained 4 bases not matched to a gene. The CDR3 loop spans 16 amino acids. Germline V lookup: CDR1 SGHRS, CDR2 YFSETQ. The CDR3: CASSLAGQTSTDTQYF. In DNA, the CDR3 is TGCGCCAGCAGCTTGGCGGGACAGACTAGCACAGATACGCAGTATTTT.

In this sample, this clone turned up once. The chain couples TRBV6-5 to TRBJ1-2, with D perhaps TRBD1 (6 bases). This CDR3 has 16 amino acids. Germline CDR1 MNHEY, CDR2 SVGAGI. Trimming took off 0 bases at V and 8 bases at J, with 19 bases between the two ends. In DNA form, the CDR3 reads TGTGCCAGCAGTTACTCGAAGTCAGGGGCTCAGGGAGGCTACACCTTC. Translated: CASSYSKSGAQGGYTF.

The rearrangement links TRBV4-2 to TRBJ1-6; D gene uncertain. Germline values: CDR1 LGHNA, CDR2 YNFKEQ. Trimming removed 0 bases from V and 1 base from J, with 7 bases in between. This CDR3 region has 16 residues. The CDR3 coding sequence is TGTGCCAGCAGCCAAGATCGAGGGTCCTATAATTCACCCCTCCACTTT. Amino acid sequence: CASSQDRGSYNSPLHF.

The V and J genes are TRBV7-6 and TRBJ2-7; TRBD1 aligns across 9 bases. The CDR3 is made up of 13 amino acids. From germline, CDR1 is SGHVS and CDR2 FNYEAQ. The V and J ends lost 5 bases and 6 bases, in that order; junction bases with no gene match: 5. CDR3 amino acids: CASSPGQGSEQYF. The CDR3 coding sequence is TGTGCCAGCAGCCCGGGACAGGGTAGCGAGCAGTACTTC.